Shown below are 11 T cell receptor beta chains from a single sample sequenced in a study of control samples from healthy donors and cancer patients. Method: immunoSEQ multiplex PCR; TCRdb's copy keeps in-frame clones and lacks some. The sample lists about 77,000 clones, approximately 92% occurring once. Sequences were obtained from blood. These receptors were taken from a woman aged 55-75 years in good health.

V gene TRBV4-3 combines with J gene TRBJ2-5; D ambiguous. The CDR3 length is 11 residues. The germline V gene has CDR1 LGHNA and CDR2 YSLEER. Trimming stripped 2 bases from V and 2 bases from J, with 0 bases between. The CDR3 region is CASSQQETQYF. The CDR3 region has the DNA TGCGCCAGCAGCCAACAAGAGACCCAGTACTTC.

V gene TRBV4-1 combines with J gene TRBJ2-5, with no clear D. Germline CDR1 and CDR2: MGHRA and YSYEKL. Trimming removed 1 base from V and 5 bases from J, with 14 bases in between. The CDR3 contains 15 residues. Here the CDR3 reads CASSQGTASRETQYF. CDR3 DNA sequence: TGCGCCAGCAGCCAAGGGACGGCCTCCAGGGAGACCCAGTACTTC.

This chain connects TRBV30 to TRBJ2-5; tentatively, D is TRBD2 (7 bases). Germline loops: CDR1 GTSNPN, CDR2 SVGIG (reference sequence). Between the trimmed V and J ends, which lost 5 bases and 4 bases, there was a span of 14 bases. CDR3 length: 13 amino acids. Here the CDR3 reads CAWGRGFGETQYF. The CDR3 DNA is TGTGCCTGGGGGAGGGGGTTCGGAGAGACCCAGTACTTC.

This clone was seen a single time. The chain carries TRBV18 and TRBJ2-5; D might be TRBD2 (6 bases). CDR3 length equals 15 residues. Trimming took 1 base from V and 5 from J, leaving 14 bases between them. Per germline, CDR1 KGHSH and CDR2 LQKENI. The CDR3 reads CASSPRIAVGETQYF. CDR3 DNA sequence: TGTGCCAGCTCACCACGAATAGCGGTAGGGGAGACCCAGTACTTC.

The chain recombines TRBV12-3 or TRBV12-4 with TRBJ1-1; D remains unclear. The CDR3 sequence is 13 residues long. The V end was cut by 2 bases, the J end by 1 base, with 5 bases between. The CDR3: CASSLMENTEAFF. The CDR3 DNA follows: TGTGCCAGCAGTTTAATGGAGAACACTGAAGCTTTCTTT.

V usage is TRBV6-2 or TRBV6-3 and J usage is TRBJ2-1; TRBD1 or TRBD2 may be the D gene (5 bases each). Trimming took 4 bases from V and 5 from J, leaving 15 bases between them. CDR3 length: 15 residues. Germline V gene data show CDR1 as MNHEY and CDR2 as SVGEGT. The CDR3, as DNA: TGTGCCAGCAGTTTTGGTAGCGAGGGGCACAATGAGCAGTTCTTC. This sequence encodes CASSFGSEGHNEQFF.

The chain is built from TRBV10-3 and TRBJ2-6; D gene unclear. There are 16 residues in the CDR3. Trimming pared 2 bases from V and 0 bases from J, leaving 8 bases between. Germline-derived CDR1 and CDR2 are ENHRY and SYGVKD. As DNA, the CDR3 is TGTGCCATCAGTGAGGGACGGAACTCTGGGGCCAACGTCCTGACTTTC. This codes for CAISEGRNSGANVLTF.

The CDR3 reads CASSLTSYSLRPDTQYF. CDR3 sequence (DNA): TGTGCCAGCAGCTTAACGTCGTACAGTTTGAGGCCAGATACGCAGTATTTT. This chain connects TRBV7-3 to TRBJ2-3; D remains unclear. The CDR3 sequence is 17 residues long. Trimming removed 0 bases from V and 4 bases from J, with 17 bases in between. Per germline, CDR1 SGHTA and CDR2 FQGTGA.

This chain links TRBV7-3 with TRBJ2-2, with 8 bases matching TRBD1. The CDR3 extends over 18 amino acids. The germline gives CDR1 SGHTA, CDR2 FQGTGA. V dropped 1 base and J dropped 2; count of bases not matched to a gene: 9. CDR3 amino acids: CASSLSPTGTGNTGELFF. Here the CDR3 DNA reads TGTGCCAGCAGCTTAAGCCCCACCGGGACAGGCAACACCGGGGAGCTGTTTTTT.

The V call is TRBV28, the J call TRBJ1-1; 8 bases are shared with TRBD1. The CDR3 has 11 amino acids. Per the germline V gene, CDR1 is MDHEN and CDR2 is SYDVKM. With 11 bases clipped from V and 6 bases from J, the junction kept 5 bases outside the gene matches. In nucleotides, the CDR3 is TGTGCCGGATCGGACAGGGCTGAAGCTTTCTTT. The encoded protein is CAGSDRAEAFF. Full variable domain (outside the CDR3, taken from reference TRBV28 and TRBJ1-1): DVKVTQSSRYLVKRTGEKVFLECVQDMDHENMFWYRQDPGLGLRLIYFSYDVKMKEKGDIPEGYSVSREKKERFSLILESASTNQTSMYLCAGSDRAEAFFGQGTRLTVV.

This clone was recorded only once. This chain links TRBV10-3 with TRBJ2-7; D uncertain. Trimming stripped 4 bases from V and 3 bases from J, with 10 bases between. Germline-derived CDR1 and CDR2 are ENHRY and SYGVKD. CDR3 length: 13 residues. The CDR3 nucleotides read TGTGCCATCAGTGCAGGAAGGGACTACGAGCAGTACTTC. Residues: CAISAGRDYEQYF.